This TCR beta chain is from a study of beta chain features in type 1 diabetes (dated by TCRdb to 2017 to 2018). Looking at the study overall: No differences in mean age, gender distribution, total cell number or subset yield were found between patients and healthy donors. A total of roughly 100 million sorted cells were examined across all samples, and RNA yield correlated strongly with the number of cells per subset. In the study, recently diagnosed type 1 diabetes patients and matched healthy donors were compared on the TCRB repertoires of their sorted circulating CD4+ T cell subsets. Regulatory and stem cell-like memory subsets were obtained from only 8 patients and roughly 8 healthy donors, while naive and central memory subsets were obtained from all 28 donors.

Here is what the overall study found, with its caveats: Because cDNA was sequenced instead of genomic DNA, highly expressing activated cells could be over-represented, though the groups showed no difference in activation or CD3 levels. Shorter templates might be favored by PCR, yet because patient and control samples were amplified and corrected together, any such skew would affect both groups equally. Patients with type 1 diabetes made fewer insertions and deleted more nucleotides at VDJ recombination sites, implying thymic rearrangement abnormalities. The naive, central memory and regulatory TCRB repertoires appeared to resemble one another more closely among patients than among healthy donors. Only small numbers of individuals were included in the HLA sub-analyses, which left unresolved whether HLA type had any influence on TCRB rearrangement. A moderate but significant shortening of TCRB CDR3 length was observed in type 1 diabetes patients in all four CD4+ subsets.

The germline ends are 16 bases apart after V is trimmed by 1 base and J by 7 bases. The cysteine opens and the phenylalanine closes a CDR3 of 15 amino acids. Only CDR3 DNA is held: 45 bases, read in frame from base 1. CDR1 and CDR2, per the germline V gene, are MNHEY and SVGAGI. A single peripheral blood draw of around 120 mL on average was collected from each donor into heparinised tubes. Using a panel that included CD45RO, CCR7, CD25, CD127, CD95 and CD27, naive, central memory, regulatory and stem cell-like memory CD4+ T cells were sorted on a BD FACSAria II. All sorted populations exceeded 95% purity. PBMCs were isolated immediately by Lymphoprep density gradient centrifugation and stained directly without culture. To minimize batch effects, samples were stained and sorted in pairs, one healthy donor with one patient per experiment. About this clone: Its antigen is currently not known. No base qualities exist here, and no much larger clone lies one base off it.

All of the isolated RNA was reverse transcribed with the High Capacity cDNA Reverse Transcription Kit, so expressed TCRB transcripts were sequenced. Deep immunoSEQ sequencing was performed on naive, central memory and regulatory T cell samples, with an average of roughly 3.6 million total reads per sample. After sorted cells were lysed in RLT buffer, RNA was extracted with DNase-treated RNeasy Micro or Mini kits, with the choice depending on cell number. Each cell subset was processed on its own to prevent cross-contamination, while patient and healthy donor samples were processed together. The immunoSEQ multiplex PCR was used to amplify TCRB sequences from cDNA, generating 87-bp fragments that spanned the CDR3 region. Amplicons were sequenced on the Illumina HiSeq platform. In the authors' own workflow: Synthetic template baselines were used to correct PCR bias computationally, reads within Hamming distance 2 were collapsed together, and singletons that could not be merged were discarded. Reads were aligned against IMGT to assign V, D and J genes, CDR3 length and insertions or deletions at six rearrangement sites. Clonotype counts were normalized to sorted cell number within each subset before computing true diversity and Gini coefficients with the tcR R package. The overlap coefficient, calculated on TCRB nucleotide sequences, was used to quantify repertoire sharing. Out-of-frame TCRB sequences from naive cells were analyzed as a proxy for the pre-selection repertoire. TCRdb re-hosts the immuneACCESS table, in-frame sequences only. Its copies lack some clones; in the studies checked, an unresolved V gene accounts for under half of them, and the cause for the rest is not known. V, J and clone size were drawn from that table, and D and trimming were deduced from the DNA. This sample lists about 660,000 clones; over 13% were detected once. The ten largest account for 0.035% to 0.045% of the sample.

The origin of this receptor is a man younger than 35 with type 1 diabetes. The V and J genes are TRBV6-5 and TRBJ1-2, and the D gene may be TRBD1, 5 bases matching. The specimen was naive CD4+ T cells from blood. This specimen's cell subset or site label, interpreted: true naive CD4+ T cells. The CDR3 in this case is CASSYWTSGDRGYTF. The DNA sequence is given as TGTGCCAGCAGTTACTGGACATCGGGAGATCGTGGCTACACCTTC.